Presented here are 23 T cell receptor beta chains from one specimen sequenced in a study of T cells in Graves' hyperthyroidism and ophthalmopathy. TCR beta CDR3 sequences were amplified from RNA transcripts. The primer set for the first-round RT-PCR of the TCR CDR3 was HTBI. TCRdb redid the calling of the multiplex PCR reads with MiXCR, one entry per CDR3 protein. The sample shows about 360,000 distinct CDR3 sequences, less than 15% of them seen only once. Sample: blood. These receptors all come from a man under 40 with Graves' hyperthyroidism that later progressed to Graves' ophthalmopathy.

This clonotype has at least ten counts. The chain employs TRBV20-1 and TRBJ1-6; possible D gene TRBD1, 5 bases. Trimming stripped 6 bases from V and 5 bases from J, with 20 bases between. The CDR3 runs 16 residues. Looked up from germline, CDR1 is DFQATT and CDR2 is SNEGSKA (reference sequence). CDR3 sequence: CSAQGLGDGDNSPLHF. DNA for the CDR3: TGCAGTGCCCAAGGGTTGGGGGATGGGGATAATTCACCCCTCCACTTT.

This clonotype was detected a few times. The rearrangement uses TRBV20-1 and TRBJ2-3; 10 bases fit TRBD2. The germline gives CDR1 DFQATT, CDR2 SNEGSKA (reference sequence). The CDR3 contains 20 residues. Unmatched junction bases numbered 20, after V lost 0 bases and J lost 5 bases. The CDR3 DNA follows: TGCAGTGCTAGAGATCTAAGCGGGGGGGCCGGATGGGAGTCTCTAGATACGCAGTATTTT. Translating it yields CSARDLSGGAGWESLDTQYF.

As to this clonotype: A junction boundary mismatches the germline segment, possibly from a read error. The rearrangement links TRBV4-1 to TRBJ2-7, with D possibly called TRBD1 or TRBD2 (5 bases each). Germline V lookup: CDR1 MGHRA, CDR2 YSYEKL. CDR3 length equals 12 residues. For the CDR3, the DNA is TGCGCCAGCAGCCTCGGGACCGCCGAGAAGTACTTC. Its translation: CASSLGTAEKYF.

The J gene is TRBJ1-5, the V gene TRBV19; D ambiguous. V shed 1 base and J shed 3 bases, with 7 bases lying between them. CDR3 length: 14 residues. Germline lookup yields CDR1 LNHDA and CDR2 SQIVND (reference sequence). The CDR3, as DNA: TGTGCCAGTAGTATAGGTTACCCCAATCAGCCCCAGCATTTT. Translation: CASSIGYPNQPQHF.

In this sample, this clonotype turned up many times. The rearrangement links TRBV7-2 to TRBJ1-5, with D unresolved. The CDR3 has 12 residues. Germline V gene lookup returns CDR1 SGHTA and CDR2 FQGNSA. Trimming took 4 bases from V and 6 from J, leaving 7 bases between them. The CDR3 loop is CASSSSGQPQHF. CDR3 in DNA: TGTGCCAGCAGCTCATCCGGTCAGCCCCAGCATTTT.

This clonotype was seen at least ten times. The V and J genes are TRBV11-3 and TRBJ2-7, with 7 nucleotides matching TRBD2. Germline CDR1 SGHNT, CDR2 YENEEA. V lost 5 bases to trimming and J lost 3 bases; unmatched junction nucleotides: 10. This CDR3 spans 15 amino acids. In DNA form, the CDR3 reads TGTGCCAGCAGCCTCCGTGGGGGGGAGAACTACGAGCAGTACTTC. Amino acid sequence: CASSLRGGENYEQYF. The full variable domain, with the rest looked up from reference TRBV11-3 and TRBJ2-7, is EAGVVQSPRYKIIEKKQPVAFWCNPISGHNTLYWYLQNLGQGPELLIRYENEEAVDDSQLPKDRFSAERLKGVDSTLKIQPAELGDSAVYLCASSLRGGENYEQYFGPGTRLTVT.

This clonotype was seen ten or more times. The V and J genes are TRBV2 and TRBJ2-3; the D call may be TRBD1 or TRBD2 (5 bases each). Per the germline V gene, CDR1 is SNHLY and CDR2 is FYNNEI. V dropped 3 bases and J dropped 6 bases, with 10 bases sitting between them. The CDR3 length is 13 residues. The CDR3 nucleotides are TGTGCCAGCAGTGAGAGAGGGGCCGATACGCAGTATTTT. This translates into CASSERGADTQYF.

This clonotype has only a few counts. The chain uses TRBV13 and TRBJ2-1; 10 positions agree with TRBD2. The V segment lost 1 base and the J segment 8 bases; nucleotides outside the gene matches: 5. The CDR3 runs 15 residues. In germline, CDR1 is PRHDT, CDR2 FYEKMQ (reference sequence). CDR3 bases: TGTGCCAGCAGCTTAGCATTAGCGGGGGGTCATGAGCAGTTCTTC. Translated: CASSLALAGGHEQFF.

The CDR3 here is CASSQDHEGNTEAFF. CDR3 in DNA: TGCGCCAGCAGCCAAGATCACGAGGGGAACACTGAAGCTTTCTTT. This chain links TRBV4-1 with TRBJ1-1; D is undetermined. The V end was cut by 0 bases, the J end by 1 base, with 9 bases between. The CDR3 loop spans 15 amino acids. Germline V lookup: CDR1 MGHRA, CDR2 YSYEKL.

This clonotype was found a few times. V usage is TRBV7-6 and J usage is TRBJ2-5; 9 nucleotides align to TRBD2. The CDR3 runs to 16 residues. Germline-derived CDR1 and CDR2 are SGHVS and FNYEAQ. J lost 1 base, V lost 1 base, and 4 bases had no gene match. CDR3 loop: CASSLEVAGVQETQYF. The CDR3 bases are TGTGCCAGCAGCTTAGAGGTAGCGGGGGTCCAAGAGACCCAGTACTTC.

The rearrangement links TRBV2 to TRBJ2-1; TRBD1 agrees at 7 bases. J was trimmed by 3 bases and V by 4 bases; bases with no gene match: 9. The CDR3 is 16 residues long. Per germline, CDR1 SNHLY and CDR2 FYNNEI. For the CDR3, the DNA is TGTGCCAGCAGTGTCCGGTGGACAGGTTACTACAATGAGCAGTTCTTC. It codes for CASSVRWTGYYNEQFF. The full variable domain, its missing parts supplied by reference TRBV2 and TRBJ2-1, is EPEVTQTPSHQVTQMGQEVILRCVPISNHLYFYWYRQILGQKVEFLVSFYNNEISEKSEIFDDQFSVERPDGSNFTLKIRSTKLEDSAMYFCASSVRWTGYYNEQFFGPGTRLTVL.

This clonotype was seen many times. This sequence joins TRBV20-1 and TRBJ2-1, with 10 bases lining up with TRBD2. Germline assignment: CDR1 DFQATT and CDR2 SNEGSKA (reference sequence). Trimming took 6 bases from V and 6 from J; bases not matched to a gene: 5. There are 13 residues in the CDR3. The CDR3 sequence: CSAKRGGPNEQFF. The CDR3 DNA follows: TGCAGTGCGAAGCGGGGGGGCCCCAATGAGCAGTTCTTC.

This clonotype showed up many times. As DNA, the CDR3 is TGTGCCAGCAGCCAAGATAGAGGGTCAGCTACGCAGTATTTT. Translation gives CASSQDRGSATQYF. The chain uses TRBV14 and TRBJ2-3; D may be TRBD2 (5 bases). The CDR3 sequence is 14 residues long. Germline V gene sequence: CDR1 SGHDN, CDR2 FVKESK. V lost 0 bases and J lost 8, with 12 bases in between.

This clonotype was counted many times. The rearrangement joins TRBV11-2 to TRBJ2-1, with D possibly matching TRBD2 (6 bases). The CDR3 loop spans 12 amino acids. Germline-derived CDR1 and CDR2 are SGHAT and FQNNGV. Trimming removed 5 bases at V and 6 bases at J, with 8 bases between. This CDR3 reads CASSDGGNEQFF. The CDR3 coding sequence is TGTGCCAGCAGCGACGGGGGCAATGAGCAGTTCTTC.

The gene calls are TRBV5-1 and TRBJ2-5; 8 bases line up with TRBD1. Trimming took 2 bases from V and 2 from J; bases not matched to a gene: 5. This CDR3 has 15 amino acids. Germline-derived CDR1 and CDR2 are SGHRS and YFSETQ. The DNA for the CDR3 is TGCGCCAGCAGCTTAGGGACAGGAAAACAAGAGACCCAGTACTTC. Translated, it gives CASSLGTGKQETQYF.

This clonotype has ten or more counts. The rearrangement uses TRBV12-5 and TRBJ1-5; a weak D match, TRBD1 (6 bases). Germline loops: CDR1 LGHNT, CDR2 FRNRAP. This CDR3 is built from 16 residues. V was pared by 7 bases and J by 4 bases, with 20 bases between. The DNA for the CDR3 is TGTGCTAGTGCCCTTGGGGACACTGGAGGGAATCAGCCCCAGCATTTT. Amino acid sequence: CASALGDTGGNQPQHF.

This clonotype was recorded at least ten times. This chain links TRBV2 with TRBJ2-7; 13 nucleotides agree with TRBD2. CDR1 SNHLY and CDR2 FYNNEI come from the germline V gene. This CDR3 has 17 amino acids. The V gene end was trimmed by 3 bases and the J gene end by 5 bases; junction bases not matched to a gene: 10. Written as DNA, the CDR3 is TGTGCCAGCAGTGACTCTATGGGGACTAGCGGGGATCACGAGCAGTACTTC. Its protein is CASSDSMGTSGDHEQYF.

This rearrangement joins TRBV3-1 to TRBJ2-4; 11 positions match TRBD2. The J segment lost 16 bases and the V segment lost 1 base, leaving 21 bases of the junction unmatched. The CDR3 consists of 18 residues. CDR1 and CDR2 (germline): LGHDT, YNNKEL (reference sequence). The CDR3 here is CASSQGLAGILAKNSQYF. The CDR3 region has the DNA TGTGCCAGCAGCCAAGGACTAGCGGGGATACTAGCCAAAAACAGTCAATACTTC.

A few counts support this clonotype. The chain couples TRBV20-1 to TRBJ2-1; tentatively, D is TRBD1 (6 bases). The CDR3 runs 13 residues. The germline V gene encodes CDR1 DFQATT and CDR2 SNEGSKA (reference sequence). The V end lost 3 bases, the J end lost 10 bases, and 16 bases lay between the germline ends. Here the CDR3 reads CSARAPDSTEQFF. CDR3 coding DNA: TGCAGTGCTAGGGCTCCGGACAGTACCGAGCAGTTCTTC.

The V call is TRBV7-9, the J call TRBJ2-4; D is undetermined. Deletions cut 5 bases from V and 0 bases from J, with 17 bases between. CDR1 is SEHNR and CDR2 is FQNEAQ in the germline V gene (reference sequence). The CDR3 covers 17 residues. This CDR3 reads CASSPAPRFEAKNIQYF. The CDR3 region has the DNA TGTGCCAGCAGCCCAGCCCCGCGATTTGAAGCCAAAAACATTCAGTACTTC.

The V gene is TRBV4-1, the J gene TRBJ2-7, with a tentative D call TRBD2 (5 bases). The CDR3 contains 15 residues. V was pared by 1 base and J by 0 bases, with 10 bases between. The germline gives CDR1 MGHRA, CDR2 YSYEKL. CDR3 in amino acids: CASSQGAGSSYEQYF. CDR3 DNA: TGCGCCAGCAGCCAAGGGGCGGGCAGCTCCTACGAGCAGTACTTC.

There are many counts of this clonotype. In DNA, the CDR3 is TGTGCCAGCAGCTTAGGGGCAGGGGGCGTGGAGACCCAGTACTTC. This codes for CASSLGAGGVETQYF. The chain couples TRBV7-9 to TRBJ2-5, with TRBD1 matching 8 bases. The CDR3 loop spans 15 amino acids. From germline, CDR1 is SEHNR and CDR2 FQNEAQ (reference sequence). Unmatched junction bases numbered 6, after V lost 1 base and J lost 5 bases.

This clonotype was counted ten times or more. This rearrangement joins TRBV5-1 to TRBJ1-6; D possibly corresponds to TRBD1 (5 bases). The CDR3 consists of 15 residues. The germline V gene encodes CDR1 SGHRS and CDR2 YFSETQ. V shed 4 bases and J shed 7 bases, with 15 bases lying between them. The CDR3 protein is CASSTDPPGNSPLHF. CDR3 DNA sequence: TGCGCCAGCAGCACCGATCCTCCAGGGAATTCACCCCTCCACTTT.